This record looks at one TCR beta chain sequence and its context. Data came from immunoSEQ multiplex PCR; TCRdb stores just in-frame clones and leaves some out. The repertoire consists of 69,000 or so clones, with approximately 92% occurring once and the leading ten covering 5.5% to 6.5%. This sample was included in a study of OX40 agonist ivuxolimab in advanced cancers. The sequence came from an adult with an advanced solid tumor such as melanoma, head and neck, liver or kidney cancer. Sequencing was performed on CD4+ or CD8+ T cells sorted from blood, taken in a trial of the OX40 agonist ivuxolimab.

CDR3 loop: CASTIDNSNQPQHF. DNA for the CDR3: TGTGCCAGTACCATAGATAACAGCAATCAGCCCCAGCATTTT. The V call is TRBV19, the J call TRBJ1-5, with no clear D. V lost 7 bases and J lost 1, with 11 bases in between. The CDR3 runs to 14 residues. CDR1 and CDR2 (germline): LNHDA, SQIVND (reference sequence). The full variable domain, completed using reference TRBV19 and TRBJ1-5, is DGGITQSPKYLFRKEGQNVTLSCEQNLNHDAMYWYRQDPGQGLRLIYYSQIVNDFQKGDIAEGYSVSREKKESFPLTVTSAQKNPTAFYLCASTIDNSNQPQHFGDGTRLSIL.